Given below is one T cell receptor (beta chain) in context. Antigen specificity is unknown. This sample was taken from a study of T-cell reconstitution after alpha-beta-depleted transplantation in children. Study findings and constraints: T-cell counts and diversity were attributed mostly to newly produced T cells one year after transplant.

The TCRbeta library was prepared with unique molecular identifiers. MiXCR, applied by TCRdb to the PCR reads, yields one record per CDR3 protein. This table has around 960,000 distinct CDR3 sequences, less than 30% appearing once. CDR3 size: 12 residues. The germline V and J ends were trimmed by 4 bases and 8 bases, with 10 bases remaining between them. Germline V CDR1 and CDR2: SGHRS, YFSETQ. This TCR derives from a boy less than two years old who had a stem cell transplant for SCID, so the T cells may come from the graft donor. Sequenced material: PBMCs, mostly from graft donor cells, taken 360 days after TCRalphabeta/CD19-depleted stem cell transplant. The chain has TRBV5-1 and TRBJ2-4, with D tentatively TRBD1 or TRBD2 (5 bases each). CDR3 DNA: TGCGCCAGCAGCGCTTTGGGGGACATTCAGTACTTC. This encodes CASSALGDIQYF.